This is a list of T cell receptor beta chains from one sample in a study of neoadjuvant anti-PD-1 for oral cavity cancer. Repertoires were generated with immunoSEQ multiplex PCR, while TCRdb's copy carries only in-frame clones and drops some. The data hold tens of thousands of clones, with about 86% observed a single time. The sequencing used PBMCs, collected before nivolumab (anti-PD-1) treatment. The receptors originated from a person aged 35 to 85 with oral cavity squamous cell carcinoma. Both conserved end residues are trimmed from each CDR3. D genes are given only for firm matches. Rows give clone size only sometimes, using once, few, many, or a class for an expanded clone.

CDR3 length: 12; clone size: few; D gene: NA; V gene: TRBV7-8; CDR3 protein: ASSFRDTYNEQF
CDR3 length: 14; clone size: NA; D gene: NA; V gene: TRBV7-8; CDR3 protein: ASSLLGHRNNSPLH
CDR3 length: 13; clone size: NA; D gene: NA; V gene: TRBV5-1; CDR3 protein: ASSLEGVANTEAF
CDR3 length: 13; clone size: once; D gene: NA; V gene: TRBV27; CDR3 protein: ATKPLLRSTGELF
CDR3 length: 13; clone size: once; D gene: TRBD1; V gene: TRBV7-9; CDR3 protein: ASSPYRGARETQY
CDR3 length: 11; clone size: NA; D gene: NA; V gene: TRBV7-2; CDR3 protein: ASSFGSTGELF
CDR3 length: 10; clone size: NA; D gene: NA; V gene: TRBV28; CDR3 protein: ASSQESYEQY
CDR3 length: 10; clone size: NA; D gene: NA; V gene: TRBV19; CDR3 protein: ASSSGVTEAF
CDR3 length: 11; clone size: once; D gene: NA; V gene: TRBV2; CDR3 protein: ASRMGGTDTQY
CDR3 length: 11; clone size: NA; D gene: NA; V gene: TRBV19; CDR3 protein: ASSYLLTGPQF
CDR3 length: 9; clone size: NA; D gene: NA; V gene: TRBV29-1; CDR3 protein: SVGSPYEQY
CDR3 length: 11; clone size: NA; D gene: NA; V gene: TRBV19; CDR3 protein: ASSSRSNTEAF
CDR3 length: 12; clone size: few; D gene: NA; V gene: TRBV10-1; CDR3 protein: ASSPGQIPEGYT
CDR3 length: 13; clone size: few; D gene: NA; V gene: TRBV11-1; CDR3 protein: ASSLEASYTYEQY
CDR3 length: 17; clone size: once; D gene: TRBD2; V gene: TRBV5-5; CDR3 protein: ASSLAPTELSGGANVLT
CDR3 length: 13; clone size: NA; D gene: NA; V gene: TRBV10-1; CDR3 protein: ASSATGASSGELF
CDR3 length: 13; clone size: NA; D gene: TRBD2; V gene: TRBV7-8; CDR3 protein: ASSLGPAGNYEQY
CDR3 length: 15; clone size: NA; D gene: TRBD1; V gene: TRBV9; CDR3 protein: ASSAEGTGLRTDTQY